The present T cell receptor (beta chain) was sequenced within a study of T cells after yellow fever vaccination. Study conclusions and caveats: In FACS-sorted repertoires, abundant clonotypes from the bulk population could appear as contaminants. It was a small share of clonotypes that appeared in both CD4 and CD8 compartments. Subsequent to the booster, the majority of primary-vaccination clones reappeared (less than 97% CD4, approximately 85% CD8).

This clonotype was detected many times. Its antigen is currently unknown. For TCR, cDNA came from 5'RACE template switching, which added a universal primer site and UMIs. TCRdb re-analysed the 5' RACE reads in MiXCR, keeping a single row per CDR3 protein. Of more than 250,000 distinct CDR3 sequences detected, 6.8% appear once; the ten largest clones hold 15% to 20%. This receptor was identified in a man between 18 and 35 years old who received the YFV17D yellow fever vaccine. This specimen was PBMCs, taken roughly 47 days after the first yellow fever vaccination.

The CDR3 coding sequence is TGTGCCAGCAGTTTAGTTTCCGGCGGCTCCTACGAGCAGTACTTC. Its protein product is CASSLVSGGSYEQYF. The rearrangement links TRBV27 to TRBJ2-7; no definite D call. The length of the CDR3 is 15 residues. Trimming stripped 2 bases from V and 0 bases from J, with 11 bases between. CDR1 is MNHEY, CDR2 SMNVEV, per germline (reference sequence).